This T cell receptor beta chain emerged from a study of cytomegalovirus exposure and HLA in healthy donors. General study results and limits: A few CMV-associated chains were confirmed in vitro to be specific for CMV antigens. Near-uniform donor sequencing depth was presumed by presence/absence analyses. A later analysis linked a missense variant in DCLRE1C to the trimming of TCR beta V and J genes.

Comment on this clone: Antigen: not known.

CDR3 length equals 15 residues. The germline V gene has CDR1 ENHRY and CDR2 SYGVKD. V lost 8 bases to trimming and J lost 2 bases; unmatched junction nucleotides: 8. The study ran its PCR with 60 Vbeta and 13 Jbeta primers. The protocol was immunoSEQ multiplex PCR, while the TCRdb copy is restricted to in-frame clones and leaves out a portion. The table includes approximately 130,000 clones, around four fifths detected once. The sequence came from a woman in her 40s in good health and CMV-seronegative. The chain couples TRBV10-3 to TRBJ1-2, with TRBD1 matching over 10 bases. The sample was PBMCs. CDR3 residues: CAIASPGQGNYGYTF. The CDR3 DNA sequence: TGTGCCATCGCATCACCGGGACAGGGGAACTATGGCTACACCTTC.